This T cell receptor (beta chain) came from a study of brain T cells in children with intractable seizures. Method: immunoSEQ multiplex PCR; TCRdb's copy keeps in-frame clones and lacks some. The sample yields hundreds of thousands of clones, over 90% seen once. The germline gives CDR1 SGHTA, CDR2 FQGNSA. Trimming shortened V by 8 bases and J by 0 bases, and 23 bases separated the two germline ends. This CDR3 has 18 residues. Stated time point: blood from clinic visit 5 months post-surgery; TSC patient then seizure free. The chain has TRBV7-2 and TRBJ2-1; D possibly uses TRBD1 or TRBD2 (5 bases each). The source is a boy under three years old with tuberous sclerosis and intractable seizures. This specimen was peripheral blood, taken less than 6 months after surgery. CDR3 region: CASVRDQRVLSSYNEQFF. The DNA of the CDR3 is TGTGCCAGCGTCCGGGACCAGAGGGTTTTATCCTCCTACAATGAGCAGTTCTTC.